The next 27 T cell receptor beta chains were all read from a single sample in a study of blood T cells in healthy people across ages. Primed by a sample-barcoded 5' primer and a J-beta primer mix, a second PCR proceeded for about 7 to 11 cycles. TCRdb re-analysed the 5' RACE reads in MiXCR, keeping a single row per CDR3 protein. This table has around 650,000 distinct CDR3 sequences, approximately 31% appearing once. The sequenced sample consisted of blood. All receptors come from a woman aged 80 or over in good health.

There are many counts of this clonotype. The gene calls are TRBV11-2 and TRBJ1-2, with D hard to call. The CDR3 covers 15 residues. V lost 0 bases to trimming and J lost 4 bases, with 12 bases between them. Germline V gene data show CDR1 as SGHAT and CDR2 as FQNNGV. CDR3 residues: CASSLEGREGYGYTF. The CDR3 DNA is TGTGCCAGCAGCTTAGAGGGCAGAGAGGGCTATGGCTACACCTTC.

This clonotype has a handful of counts. This rearrangement joins TRBV7-9 to TRBJ1-2; possibly TRBD1 for D (6 bases). Looked up from germline, CDR1 is SEHNR and CDR2 is FQNEAQ (reference sequence). CDR3 length equals 13 residues. Trimming removed 7 bases at V and 8 bases at J, with 17 bases between. This CDR3 is CASIQGGLDGYTF. DNA for the CDR3: TGTGCCAGCATACAGGGCGGGTTGGACGGCTACACCTTC.

The chain joins TRBV5-1 to TRBJ2-1; 7 bases match TRBD1. The germline CDR1 and CDR2 sequences are SGHRS and YFSETQ. V lost 3 bases to trimming and J lost 8 bases; unmatched junction nucleotides: 8. This CDR3 region has 14 residues. The CDR3 bases are TGCGCCAGCAGCTCCCTACAGGGGCTGCATGAGCAGTTCTTC. Protein: CASSSLQGLHEQFF.

J is TRBJ2-6 and V is TRBV19, with 10 bases aligning to TRBD1. The germline V gene encodes CDR1 LNHDA and CDR2 SQIVND (reference sequence). The CDR3 length is 13 residues. With 10 bases clipped from V and 8 bases from J, the junction kept 5 bases outside the gene matches. This CDR3 reads CAIGQGGTNVLTF. CDR3 nucleotide sequence: TGTGCCATCGGACAGGGGGGAACCAACGTCCTGACTTTC.

As to this clonotype: One end of the junction does not line up with germline, which may come from a read error. This chain links TRBV6-6 with TRBJ2-2; the D is unclear. CDR3 size: 15 residues. CDR1 is MNHNY and CDR2 is SVGAGI in the germline V gene (reference sequence). CDR3 protein: CASSYAQGYTGELFF. CDR3 DNA sequence: TGTGCTAGCAGTTACGCCCAAGGGTACACCGGGGAGCTGTTTTTT.

This clonotype occurred a few times. This chain connects TRBV19 to TRBJ2-6, with 12 positions matching TRBD1. This CDR3 contains 16 residues. In germline, CDR1 is LNHDA, CDR2 SQIVND (reference sequence). V shed 8 bases and J 2 bases; nucleotides not matched to a gene: 4. CDR3 sequence (DNA): TGTGCCAGTTCGGGACAGGGGGCGACTGGGGCCAACGTCCTGACTTTC. Encoded protein: CASSGQGATGANVLTF.

The genes are TRBV6-6 and TRBJ2-7; D unclear. CDR1 is MNHNY and CDR2 is SVGAGI in the germline V gene (reference sequence). This CDR3 has 14 residues. The V and J ends lost 8 bases and 2 bases respectively, with 16 bases between them. The CDR3: CASGPIPGPYEQYF. DNA of the CDR3: TGTGCCAGCGGCCCGATCCCCGGGCCCTACGAGCAGTACTTC.

This chain links TRBV20-1 with TRBJ2-3; 8 bases align to TRBD2. From germline, CDR1 is DFQATT and CDR2 SNEGSKA (reference sequence). This CDR3 comprises 15 residues. The junction had 4 bases not matched to a gene; V was cut back by 1 base and J by 1 base. CDR3 nucleotide sequence: TGCAGTGCTAGAGCGGGACTAGTGGGCACAGATACGCAGTATTTT. Encoded protein: CSARAGLVGTDTQYF.

Ten or more counts support this clonotype. The junction departs from the called germline gene at one end, perhaps through a read error. The rearrangement uses TRBV5-1 and TRBJ2-7, with 9 bases fitting TRBD1. The CDR3 consists of 12 residues. Germline V gene sequence: CDR1 SGHRS, CDR2 YFSETQ. The CDR3 loop reads CASSSGQGEQYF. As DNA, the CDR3 is TGTGCCAGCAGCTCCGGACAGGGGGAGCAGTACTTC.

This clonotype was counted between two and nine times. This chain links TRBV5-5 with TRBJ1-1; 7 positions match TRBD1. CDR1 is SGHKS, CDR2 YYEKEE, per germline (reference sequence). This CDR3 spans 15 amino acids. V trimming: 3 bases; J trimming: 0 bases; junction bases outside the gene matches: 5. DNA for the CDR3: TGTGCCAGCAGCTCTACAGGGGCCCTGAACACTGAAGCTTTCTTT. Its protein is CASSSTGALNTEAFF. Variable domain in full (rest from reference TRBV5-5 and TRBJ1-1): DAGVTQSPTHLIKTRGQQVTLRCSPISGHKSVSWYQQVLGQGPQFIFQYYEKEERGRGNFPDRFSARQFPNYSSELNVNALLLGDSALYLCASSSTGALNTEAFFGQGTRLTVV.

This clonotype was counted only a few times. A much more abundant neighbour one base away suggests this may be a read error. The chain has TRBV5-1 and TRBJ2-7; either TRBD1 or TRBD2 may supply D (6 bases each). Trimming took 0 bases from V and 7 from J, leaving 17 bases between them. Per germline, CDR1 SGHRS and CDR2 YFSETQ. This CDR3 spans 15 amino acids. In nucleotides, the CDR3 is TGCGCCAGCAGCTTGGGCGGGACACAATACAATGAGCAGTACTTC. Translated: CASSLGGTQYNEQYF.

The CDR3 bases are TGCAGTGCTAGGACAGGGTTCGATGAGCAGTTCTTC. Residues: CSARTGFDEQFF. The J gene is TRBJ2-1, the V gene TRBV20-1; 7 bases are shared with TRBD1. Per germline, CDR1 DFQATT and CDR2 SNEGSKA (reference sequence). This CDR3 is built from 12 residues. With V trimmed by 3 bases and J by 8 bases, 4 bases remained unmatched.

This clonotype occurred a few times. The rearrangement links TRBV20-1 to TRBJ1-5; D might be TRBD1 (6 bases). CDR3 length: 16 residues. V shed 0 bases and J shed 5 bases, with 17 bases lying between them. The germline V gene encodes CDR1 DFQATT and CDR2 SNEGSKA (reference sequence). The CDR3 DNA reads TGCAGTGCTAGAGAAGGGGGTGGGGGAACTTATCAGCCCCAGCATTTT. Amino acid sequence: CSAREGGGGTYQPQHF.

As regards this clonotype: This may come from a read error, since a much larger clone is one base off. The chain joins TRBV12-3 or TRBV12-4 to TRBJ1-6; tentatively, D is TRBD1 (5 bases). The CDR3 consists of 14 residues. In DNA form, the CDR3 reads TGTGCCTGCAGTTTTCAGGGCAAGAATTCACCCCTCCACTTT. Its protein is CACSFQGKNSPLHF.

This clonotype appeared many times. The chain carries TRBV7-2 and TRBJ2-5; TRBD1 matches at 7 bases. This CDR3 spans 15 amino acids. Germline V lookup: CDR1 SGHTA, CDR2 FQGNSA. V lost 5 bases to trimming and J lost 4 bases; unmatched junction nucleotides: 10. CDR3 bases: TGTGCCAGCAGCCTGGAAGGGACAGCCGGAGAGACCCAGTACTTC. It yields the protein CASSLEGTAGETQYF. Combining the CDR3 with reference TRBV7-2 and TRBJ2-5 gives the whole variable domain GAGVSQSPSNKVTEKGKDVELRCDPISGHTALYWYRQSLGQGLEFLIYFQGNSAPDKSGLPSDRFSAERTGGSVSTLTIQRTQQEDSAVYLCASSLEGTAGETQYFGPGTRLLVL.

This chain uses TRBV7-8 with TRBJ2-5; 10 nucleotides agree with TRBD1. The J call may be wrong; the DNA end is better matched by TRBJ2-7. The CDR3 totals 15 residues. Germline CDR1 and CDR2: SGHVS and FQNEAQ. The CDR3 reads CASSLGRDRGYEQYF. The DNA for the CDR3 is TGTGCCAGCAGTCTTGGAAGGGACAGGGGCTACGAGCAGTACTTC.

The chain uses TRBV10-3 and TRBJ2-2; possible D gene TRBD1, 5 bases. CDR3 length: 14 residues. Germline values: CDR1 ENHRY, CDR2 SYGVKD. Deletions cut 7 bases from V and 7 bases from J, with 16 bases between. The CDR3 here is CAIKGREVFGELFF. In DNA form, the CDR3 reads TGTGCCATCAAGGGCAGGGAAGTGTTCGGGGAGCTGTTTTTT.

This clonotype was seen many times. The chain is built from TRBV12-3 or TRBV12-4 and TRBJ2-1, with 11 bases identical to TRBD2. V lost 3 bases, J lost 9 bases, and 19 bases stayed unmatched. This CDR3 region has 19 residues. CDR3 protein: CASSFSLAGGLTSGGEQFF. In DNA, the CDR3 is TGTGCCAGCAGTTTCAGTCTAGCGGGGGGACTTACCTCCGGGGGTGAGCAGTTCTTC.

The V gene is TRBV6-1, the J gene TRBJ2-7; TRBD2 agrees at 10 bases. The trim removed 10 bases at V and 10 bases at J, leaving 16 bases unmatched. The CDR3 has 14 residues. Germline V lookup: CDR1 MNHNS, CDR2 SASEGT. CDR3 protein: CANTRTSGQEAQYF. The CDR3 DNA follows: TGTGCCAACACCCGGACTAGCGGCCAAGAGGCCCAGTACTTC.

The rearrangement links TRBV19 to TRBJ2-1; D is possibly TRBD2 (6 bases). The V and J ends lost 6 bases and 3 bases respectively, with 21 bases between them. The CDR3 loop spans 17 amino acids. Per the germline V gene, CDR1 is LNHDA and CDR2 is SQIVND (reference sequence). The CDR3 nucleotides are TGTGCCAGTAGGGACCTTCTGAGGAGCGGGCTCTACAATGAGCAGTTCTTC. This encodes CASRDLLRSGLYNEQFF.

V usage is TRBV20-1 and J usage is TRBJ2-1, with a weak D call TRBD2 (5 bases). Germline CDR1 DFQATT, CDR2 SNEGSKA (reference sequence). V dropped 2 bases and J dropped 6 bases, with 11 bases sitting between them. The CDR3 length is 13 residues. The CDR3, as DNA: TGCAGTGCTAGACGATTTGAGGGCAATGAGCAGTTCTTC. This sequence encodes CSARRFEGNEQFF.

Details on this clonotype: This clone may be a read error of a much larger clone one base away. The chain has TRBV20-1 and TRBJ2-1; D not certain. The end of the DNA fits TRBJ2-7 better, so the J call may be wrong. Germline V gives CDR1 DFQATT, CDR2 SNEGSKA (reference sequence). The CDR3 consists of 14 residues. CDR3 DNA: TGCAGTGCTAGCGAATCGAGCTCCTACAATGAGCAGTACTTC. Translating gives CSASESSSYNEQYF.

This clonotype was observed a handful of times. The rearrangement joins TRBV9 to TRBJ2-7, with 9 positions matching TRBD1. V was pared by 0 bases and J by 5 bases, with 9 bases of the junction left unmatched. From germline, CDR1 is SGDLS and CDR2 YYNGEE. The CDR3 is 16 residues long. CDR3 DNA sequence: TGTGCCAGCAGCGTAGATTTTGGGGGACAGGGTAACGAGCAGTACTTC. The encoded protein is CASSVDFGGQGNEQYF.

This clonotype was recorded many times. The J gene is TRBJ2-7, the V gene TRBV9; 9 nucleotides align to TRBD1. V lost 4 bases to trimming and J lost 5 bases; unmatched junction nucleotides: 10. The CDR3 spans 15 residues. The germline V gene has CDR1 SGDLS and CDR2 YYNGEE. CDR3 sequence (DNA): TGTGCCAGCAGCTTAGGGACAGGGTATAAGGACGAGCAGTACTTC. It specifies CASSLGTGYKDEQYF.

V and J are TRBV20-1 and TRBJ1-2; a possible D gene is TRBD1 (5 bases). Between the trimmed V and J ends, which lost 1 base and 3 bases, there was a span of 15 bases. The CDR3 contains 15 residues. Germline V gene data show CDR1 as DFQATT and CDR2 as SNEGSKA (reference sequence). CDR3 residues: CSARAEDGGDYGYTF. The CDR3 nucleotides are TGCAGTGCTAGAGCCGAGGACGGGGGGGACTATGGCTACACCTTC.

V gene TRBV27 combines with J gene TRBJ1-1, with D possibly TRBD1 on 6 matching bases. The CDR3 runs 15 residues. Trimming took off 3 bases at V and 1 base at J, with 12 bases between the two ends. Germline CDR1 is MNHEY and CDR2 is SMNVEV (reference sequence). The CDR3 sequence: CASSFQGGGNTEAFF. In DNA, the CDR3 is TGTGCCAGCAGTTTCCAGGGAGGGGGGAACACTGAAGCTTTCTTT.

This clonotype was counted only a few times. This chain links TRBV7-3 with TRBJ1-1; 7 nucleotides agree with TRBD1. The CDR3 consists of 16 residues. Germline V gene lookup returns CDR1 SGHTA and CDR2 FQGTGA. Unmatched junction bases numbered 13, after V lost 5 bases and J lost 4 bases. The CDR3 spells CASSKSHRGDSTEAFF. CDR3 coding DNA: TGTGCCAGCAGCAAAAGCCACAGGGGAGATAGCACTGAAGCTTTCTTT. Full variable domain (rest looked up from reference TRBV7-3 and TRBJ1-1): GAGVSQTPSNKVTEKGKYVELRCDPISGHTALYWYRQSLGQGPEFLIYFQGTGAADDSGLPNDRFFAVRPEGSVSTLKIQRTERGDSAVYLCASSKSHRGDSTEAFFGQGTRLTVV.